The 24 T cell receptor beta chains below were found in one sample sequenced in a study of monozygotic twins with inflammatory bowel disease. Each CDR3 protein gets one entry in TCRdb, which reprocessed the 5' RACE reads and gives no DNA. This sample contains approximately 390,000 distinct CDR3 sequences. Input material: blood. The receptor set was obtained from a human donor with ulcerative colitis or Crohn's disease, or a healthy co-twin of an affected twin (not recorded which).

This chain connects TRBV19 to TRBJ1-1; absent DNA, TCRdb's TRBD1 call cannot be checked. The CDR3 contains 15 residues. Germline assignment: CDR1 LNHDA and CDR2 SQIVND (reference sequence). CDR3 in amino acids: CASSKGGLMNTEAFF. Full variable domain (missing parts from reference TRBV19 and TRBJ1-1): DGGITQSPKYLFRKEGQNVTLSCEQNLNHDAMYWYRQDPGQGLRLIYYSQIVNDFQKGDIAEGYSVSREKKESFPLTVTSAQKNPTAFYLCASSKGGLMNTEAFFGQGTRLTVV.

The gene calls are TRBV7-9 and TRBJ2-1; there is no DNA to check the TCRdb D call of TRBD2. The CDR3 runs 17 residues. Looked up from germline, CDR1 is SEHNR and CDR2 is FQNEAQ (reference sequence). CDR3 sequence: CASSLGTSGYSDNEQFF.

This chain uses TRBV29-1 with TRBJ2-5; the TCRdb D gene call, TRBD1, has no DNA to confirm it. Germline V gene sequence: CDR1 SQVTM, CDR2 ANQGSEA. The CDR3 consists of 15 residues. The CDR3: CSVEGTGEGQETQYF.

This sequence joins TRBV5-1 and TRBJ2-1. Germline V gives CDR1 SGHRS, CDR2 YFSETQ. This CDR3 has 15 residues. This chain's CDR3 is CASSLVFGGNNEQFF.

This chain uses TRBV5-1 with TRBJ2-1. CDR3 length: 15 residues. Germline V gene lookup returns CDR1 SGHRS and CDR2 YFSETQ. CDR3 sequence reads: CASSESGSTHNEQFF.

The chain has TRBV6-2 or TRBV6-3 and TRBJ2-1; TCRdb calls TRBD1, which cannot be checked without DNA. Germline V gene sequence: CDR1 MNHEY, CDR2 SVGEGT. The CDR3 length is 16 residues. This CDR3 reads CASSSPRQGPNNEQFF.

This CDR3 reads CASSFRASGAQDTQYF. The V gene is TRBV6-5, the J gene TRBJ2-5; TCRdb selects TRBD2, and the lack of DNA leaves this call unchecked. CDR1 is MNHEY and CDR2 is SVGAGI in the germline V gene. This CDR3 is 16 amino acids long.

This chain links TRBV5-1 with TRBJ1-1. The CDR3 totals 14 residues. Germline V gene lookup returns CDR1 SGHRS and CDR2 YFSETQ. CDR3 residues: CASSFGRANTEAFF.

V and J are TRBV4-3 and TRBJ2-1; absent DNA, TCRdb's TRBD2 call cannot be checked. CDR3 length: 16 residues. Germline V gene sequence: CDR1 LGHNA, CDR2 YSLEER. The CDR3 sequence: CASSQYPGLADNEQFF.

The chain has TRBV5-1 and TRBJ2-1; absent DNA, TCRdb's TRBD1 call cannot be checked. Germline CDR1 reads SGHRS; CDR2 reads YFSETQ. The CDR3 is made up of 15 amino acids. The CDR3: CASSRIFRDYNEQFF.

The CDR3 loop reads CASSLQGGLGYEQYF. This chain uses TRBV5-1 with TRBJ2-7. CDR1 and CDR2 (germline): SGHRS, YFSETQ. CDR3 size: 15 residues.

The rearrangement joins TRBV7-3 to TRBJ2-1; the TCRdb D gene call, TRBD2, has no DNA to confirm it. The CDR3 extends over 19 amino acids. CDR1 is SGHTA, CDR2 FQGTGA, per germline. This CDR3 is CASSRTQVAGGGSYNEQFF.

This chain joins TRBV5-8 and TRBJ1-5; the D call from TCRdb, TRBD1, cannot be confirmed without DNA. This CDR3 is 15 amino acids long. Per germline, CDR1 SGHTS and CDR2 YDEGEE. The CDR3 spells CASSLGQGAGQPQHF.

The chain links TRBV20-1 to TRBJ2-2; TCRdb proposes TRBD2, but this gene call is untestable without DNA. This CDR3 region has 11 residues. Looked up from germline, CDR1 is DFQATT and CDR2 is SNEGSKA (reference sequence). CDR3 sequence reads: CSGEVLGELFF.

The V call is TRBV20-1, the J call TRBJ2-7. In germline, CDR1 is DFQATT, CDR2 SNEGSKA (reference sequence). CDR3 length: 15 residues. This CDR3 reads CSARDPLQGLYEQYF.

The V call is TRBV2, the J call TRBJ2-1; TCRdb's D gene call, TRBD2, goes unchecked for lack of DNA. Germline-derived CDR1 and CDR2 are SNHLY and FYNNEI. The CDR3 length is 15 residues. The CDR3: CASSEALAGDSEQFF.

This sequence joins TRBV10-3 and TRBJ2-1. This CDR3 is built from 14 residues. The V gene's germline CDR1 is ENHRY and CDR2 SYGVKD. CDR3 in amino acids: CAIGNLASYNEQFF.

This sequence joins TRBV14 and TRBJ2-1; TCRdb indicates TRBD1, and absent DNA this call remains unverified. CDR3 length: 15 residues. The germline CDR1 and CDR2 sequences are SGHDN and FVKESK. CDR3 protein: CASSPTGRSYNEQFF. Drawing the rest from reference TRBV14 and TRBJ2-1, the complete variable domain is EAGVTQFPSHSVIEKGQTVTLRCDPISGHDNLYWYRRVMGKEIKFLLHFVKESKQDESGMPNNRFLAERTGGTYSTLKVQPAELEDSGVYFCASSPTGRSYNEQFFGPGTRLTVL.

This rearrangement joins TRBV15 to TRBJ1-5. The germline CDR1 and CDR2 sequences are LNHNV and YYDKDF (reference sequence). The CDR3 spans 13 residues. The CDR3 loop reads CATSRDPISPQHF.

This rearrangement joins TRBV15 to TRBJ1-6; absent DNA, TCRdb's TRBD1 call cannot be checked. The CDR3 runs to 15 residues. The germline CDR1 and CDR2 sequences are LNHNV and YYDKDF (reference sequence). The CDR3 sequence: CATSREGDRLQPLHF.

The rearrangement links TRBV3-1 to TRBJ2-7; the D call of TRBD1 rests on TCRdb alone, since no DNA is present to check it. CDR1 and CDR2 from the germline V gene are LGHDT and YNNKEL (reference sequence). The CDR3 runs 15 residues. The CDR3 protein is CASSQDARVMGEQYF.

The chain joins TRBV19 to TRBJ1-1; TCRdb designates TRBD1, a call that cannot be tested without DNA. Germline V lookup: CDR1 LNHDA, CDR2 SQIVND (reference sequence). The CDR3 sequence is 15 residues long. CDR3 in amino acids: CASSMGLGTVTEALF.

The chain recombines TRBV7-2 with TRBJ2-1; the D call of TRBD2 rests on TCRdb alone, since no DNA is present to check it. The CDR3 sequence is 15 residues long. The germline CDR1 and CDR2 sequences are SGHTA and FQGNSA. The CDR3 sequence is CASSHRLAGNNEQFF.

The chain has TRBV9 and TRBJ2-5; TCRdb's D gene call, TRBD1, goes unchecked for lack of DNA. CDR1 and CDR2 from the germline V gene are SGDLS and YYNGEE. This CDR3 comprises 15 residues. The CDR3 loop reads CASSSRTAYQETQYF.